This TCR beta chain is drawn from a study of blood T cell repertoires in COVID-19. CDR3 length: 13 amino acids. Looked up from germline, CDR1 is SGDLS and CDR2 is YYNGEE. Unmatched junction bases numbered 1, after V lost 3 bases and J lost 3 bases. Source study methods: By means of reference gene primer amplification, nucleated cell counts were estimated. Here immunoSEQ multiplex PCR was the method, and the copy in TCRdb shows in-frame clones only, minus some. From that table come the V and J calls and clone size; the DNA was used to work out D and trimming. This sample yields more than 150,000 clones, of which approximately 82% are seen a single time; 10% to 15% belongs to the top ten.

This rearrangement joins TRBV9 to TRBJ1-1, with 8 bases fitting TRBD1. The sample comprised peripheral blood. The receptor was derived from a man between 65 and 79 years old who had recovered from COVID-19. The CDR3 coding sequence is TGTGCCAGCAGCGCGGACAGGGACACTGAAGCTTTCTTT. This translates into CASSADRDTEAFF.